The clone carrying this T cell receptor beta chain was detected a few times. The antigen remains unidentified. The PCR contained 60 Vbeta and 13 Jbeta primers. Using immunoSEQ multiplex PCR, the repertoire was profiled, and TCRdb retains in-frame clones only, with some absent. The sample has 99,000 or so clones, around 80% seen once. These data belong to a study of cytomegalovirus exposure and HLA in healthy donors. This CDR3 region has 14 residues. J was trimmed by 2 bases and V by 6 bases; bases with no gene match: 8. Germline assignment: CDR1 SGHDT and CDR2 YYEEEE. The study's findings and limits: For most subjects, TCR beta sequences were reported to predict HLA-A and HLA-B alleles with accuracy. CMV serostatus stood as the only immune exposure information on hand. A list of 164 TCR beta chains associated with cytomegalovirus was given. DRB1 showed the most TCR associations and HLA-C the fewest in a later analysis, as rates varied by HLA locus.

Sequencing used PBMCs. The sequence was obtained from a male donor in good health and CMV-seronegative. The chain links TRBV5-6 to TRBJ2-7; TRBD2 aligns across 7 bases. The CDR3 region is CASILSGGTYEQYF. The DNA for the CDR3 is TGTGCCAGCATCCTCTCGGGGGGTACCTACGAGCAGTACTTC. Complete variable domain (other parts from reference TRBV5-6 and TRBJ2-7): DAGVTQSPTHLIKTRGQQVTLRCSPKSGHDTVSWYQQALGQGPQFIFQYYEEEERQRGNFPDRFSGHQFPNYSSELNVNALLLGDSALYLCASILSGGTYEQYFGPGTRLTVT.